These 27 T cell receptor beta chains were all obtained from the same sample, sequenced in a study of blood T cell repertoires in COVID-19. Libraries were prepared by immunoSEQ multiplex PCR; TCRdb keeps only in-frame clonotypes and omits some of them. This sample carries about 220,000 clones, roughly 87% of them seen once, and the ten largest clones take 2% to 3%. Sequences were obtained from PBMCs or T cells enriched from blood (not recorded which). Source of these receptors: a woman aged 25-40 years with acute COVID-19.

The rearrangement joins TRBV6-5 to TRBJ1-2; D not certain. V was pared by 6 bases and J by 0 bases, with 11 bases between. CDR1 is MNHEY and CDR2 is SVGAGI in the germline V gene. There are 14 residues in the CDR3. DNA for the CDR3: TGTGCCAGCAGCCCCCCGAGTACTAACTATGGCTACACCTTC. Translating gives CASSPPSTNYGYTF.

The chain has TRBV27 and TRBJ2-3; 14 nucleotides line up with TRBD2. This CDR3 spans 16 amino acids. The V gene end was trimmed by 6 bases and the J gene end by 2 bases; junction bases not matched to a gene: 4. Germline V gene lookup returns CDR1 MNHEY and CDR2 SMNVEV (reference sequence). The DNA for the CDR3 is TGTGCCAGCAGATGGACTAGCGGGGGGATCACAGATACGCAGTATTTT. This encodes CASRWTSGGITDTQYF.

The chain is built from TRBV10-3 and TRBJ1-5; 10 bases agree with TRBD1. The germline V gene encodes CDR1 ENHRY and CDR2 SYGVKD. The CDR3 contains 15 residues. V shed 7 bases, J shed 4 bases, and the junction held 7 bases outside the gene matches. The CDR3 nucleotides are TGTGCCATCAAAAAGACAGGGGGCACGAATCAGCCCCAGCATTTT. This sequence encodes CAIKKTGGTNQPQHF.

J is TRBJ2-7 and V is TRBV4-1, with 8 bases lining up with TRBD1. V dropped 4 bases and J dropped 6; count of bases not matched to a gene: 5. Germline CDR1 is MGHRA and CDR2 is YSYEKL. This CDR3 comprises 13 residues. The CDR3 DNA reads TGCGCCAGCAGCCCGGACAGGGCTAGCGAGCAGTACTTC. This codes for CASSPDRASEQYF.

J is TRBJ1-1 and V is TRBV19; no reliable D call. Looked up from germline, CDR1 is LNHDA and CDR2 is SQIVND (reference sequence). Trimming removed 4 bases from V and 1 base from J, with 4 bases in between. CDR3 length: 12 residues. For the CDR3, the DNA is TGTGCCAGTAGTACACAGAACACTGAAGCTTTCTTT. This encodes CASSTQNTEAFF.

V is TRBV21-1 and J is TRBJ2-1; the table names TRBD2, a call not compared with the DNA. TRBV21-1 is termed a pseudogene. This CDR3 contains 15 residues. The CDR3 loop is CASSNVIVTYNEQFF. For the CDR3, the DNA is TGTGCCAGCAGCAATGTGATAGTTACCTACAATGAGCAGTTCTTC.

The gene calls are TRBV7-9 and TRBJ2-5, with a weak D call TRBD1 (5 bases). Trimming took off 4 bases at V and 2 bases at J, with 8 bases between the two ends. Germline lookup yields CDR1 SEHNR and CDR2 FQNEAQ (reference sequence). The CDR3 consists of 13 residues. The CDR3 DNA reads as TGTGCCAGCAGCTCGACAGTTCAAGAGACCCAGTACTTC. This encodes CASSSTVQETQYF.

This chain joins TRBV7-9 and TRBJ1-1; D gene unclear. Looked up from germline, CDR1 is SEHNR and CDR2 is FQNEAQ (reference sequence). This CDR3 spans 12 amino acids. V lost 8 bases and J lost 1, with 8 bases in between. CDR3 loop: CASRRENTEAFF. In DNA form, the CDR3 reads TGTGCCAGCCGGAGGGAGAACACTGAAGCTTTCTTT.

The V gene is TRBV9, the J gene TRBJ1-4; D might be TRBD1 (5 bases). CDR3 length: 15 amino acids. V dropped 0 bases and J dropped 4 bases, with 10 bases sitting between them. CDR1 is SGDLS and CDR2 is YYNGEE in the germline V gene. The CDR3: CASSVGGRLNEKLFF. The DNA of the CDR3 is TGTGCCAGCAGCGTAGGGGGCAGACTTAATGAAAAACTGTTTTTT.

V usage is TRBV11-2 and J usage is TRBJ2-7; TRBD1 matches at 12 bases. J lost 6 bases, V lost 3 bases, and 3 bases had no gene match. The CDR3 loop spans 14 amino acids. In germline, CDR1 is SGHAT, CDR2 FQNNGV. CDR3 sequence (DNA): TGTGCCAGCAGCTTGGGACAGGGGGCGGGCGAGCAGTACTTC. Translation: CASSLGQGAGEQYF. Variable domain in full (rest from reference TRBV11-2 and TRBJ2-7): EAGVAQSPRYKIIEKRQSVAFWCNPISGHATLYWYQQILGQGPKLLIQFQNNGVVDDSQLPKDRFSAERLKGVDSTLKIQPAKLEDSAVYLCASSLGQGAGEQYFGPGTRLTVT.

This clone is labeled as medium-sized. The V call is TRBV25-1, the J call TRBJ2-1; TRBD1 agrees at 9 bases. The V and J ends lost 8 bases and 6 bases, in that order; junction bases with no gene match: 11. The CDR3 is 15 residues long. The germline V gene encodes CDR1 MGHDK and CDR2 SYGVNS. The CDR3 DNA reads TGTGCCAGCCTAGATCCCGGGACAGGGTCCAATGAGCAGTTCTTC. Translating it yields CASLDPGTGSNEQFF.

The chain combines TRBV1 with TRBJ2-5; the table names TRBD2, a call not compared with the DNA. TRBV1 is noted as a pseudogene. This CDR3 has 15 amino acids. CDR3 nucleotide sequence: TGCACCAGCAGCCGGAATCTAGAAGCGGAAGAGACCCAGTACTTC. Its protein product is CTSSRNLEAEETQYF.

This chain connects TRBV7-2 to TRBJ1-5; possibly TRBD1 for D (5 bases). The CDR3 totals 12 residues. V was clipped by 5 bases and J by 6 bases, with 8 bases between them. CDR1 is SGHTA, CDR2 FQGNSA, per germline. The CDR3 spells CASSSTGQPQHF. In DNA, the CDR3 is TGTGCCAGCAGCAGTACAGGTCAGCCCCAGCATTTT.

The chain joins TRBV12-5 to TRBJ2-1, with TRBD1 as a possible D gene (6 bases). This CDR3 spans 16 amino acids. CDR1 is LGHNT, CDR2 FRNRAP, per germline. The germline V and J ends were trimmed by 3 bases and 0 bases, with 12 bases remaining between them. The CDR3 spells CASGFPQGSSYNEQFF. The DNA for the CDR3 is TGTGCTAGTGGTTTTCCACAGGGAAGCTCCTACAATGAGCAGTTCTTC.

The chain recombines TRBV27 with TRBJ1-1; 8 bases fit TRBD1. Germline CDR1 reads MNHEY; CDR2 reads SMNVEV (reference sequence). The CDR3 length is 15 residues. V was pared by 6 bases and J by 4 bases, with 10 bases of the junction left unmatched. This chain's CDR3 is CASSPQSGGITEAFF. The CDR3 DNA reads TGTGCCAGCAGCCCCCAGTCAGGGGGCATCACTGAAGCTTTCTTT.

V is TRBV6-5 and J is TRBJ2-5; 8 bases line up with TRBD1. V was clipped by 3 bases and J by 5 bases; unmatched bases: 5. Germline V gene lookup returns CDR1 MNHEY and CDR2 SVGAGI. The CDR3 spans 14 residues. CDR3 sequence: CASSYGRGLETQYF. Here the CDR3 DNA reads TGTGCCAGCAGTTATGGCAGGGGGCTCGAGACCCAGTACTTC.

The gene calls are TRBV9 and TRBJ1-1, with a tentative D call TRBD1 (5 bases). V was cut by 1 base and J by 7 bases, with 17 bases left in between. The CDR3 runs 15 residues. Germline CDR1 is SGDLS and CDR2 is YYNGEE. CDR3 coding DNA: TGTGCCAGCAGCGTATCCCCGACAGAACCTATTGAAGCTTTCTTT. This encodes CASSVSPTEPIEAFF.

The chain uses TRBV10-3 and TRBJ1-2; D gene uncertain. The CDR3 has 15 residues. Germline CDR1 and CDR2: ENHRY and SYGVKD. V lost 2 bases and J 7 bases, leaving 17 bases between the germline ends. CDR3: CAISEAYRRPGGYTF. DNA of the CDR3: TGTGCCATCAGTGAGGCGTACCGAAGGCCGGGTGGCTACACCTTC.

This chain uses TRBV28 with TRBJ2-1; TRBD2 matches 11 bases. After removal of 8 bases from V and 7 bases from J, the junction contained 7 bases not matched to a gene. CDR1 is MDHEN and CDR2 is SYDVKM in the germline V gene. This CDR3 is 14 amino acids long. CDR3 in amino acids: CASVLAGGDNEQFF. CDR3 in DNA: TGTGCCAGCGTTCTAGCGGGGGGAGATAATGAGCAGTTCTTC.

This chain uses TRBV7-9 with TRBJ1-6; TRBD1 matches 8 bases. The trim removed 4 bases at V and 0 bases at J, leaving 2 bases unmatched. CDR3 length equals 16 residues. Germline assignment: CDR1 SEHNR and CDR2 FQNEAQ (reference sequence). CDR3 DNA: TGTGCCAGCAGCTCTACAGGGGGCTCCTATAATTCACCCCTCCACTTT. Protein product: CASSSTGGSYNSPLHF.

This clone has a single count. The chain recombines TRBV5-8 with TRBJ2-1, with a tentative D call TRBD1 (6 bases). The V end was cut by 6 bases, the J end by 4 bases, with 32 bases between. The CDR3 contains 20 residues. Germline V lookup: CDR1 SGHTS, CDR2 YDEGEE. The CDR3 spells CASTPGTMLSVSYRYNEQFF. The CDR3 DNA sequence: TGTGCCAGCACGCCCGGGACAATGTTATCGGTGTCGTACAGGTACAATGAGCAGTTCTTC.

This clone was counted between two and nine times. This chain connects TRBV6-1 to TRBJ1-5; D possibly corresponds to TRBD1 (5 bases). Germline CDR1 and CDR2: MNHNS and SASEGT. The germline V and J ends were trimmed by 2 bases and 2 bases, with 10 bases remaining between them. This CDR3 has 15 residues. The CDR3 spells CASSEWTSGNQPQHF. CDR3 sequence (DNA): TGTGCCAGCAGTGAATGGACAAGTGGCAATCAGCCCCAGCATTTT.

The V gene is TRBV5-4, the J gene TRBJ2-5; 10 bases are a match to TRBD2. The ends lost 5 bases at V and 5 bases at J; junction bases unmatched: 6. The CDR3 is 14 residues long. Germline V lookup: CDR1 SGHNT, CDR2 YYREEE (reference sequence). The CDR3 sequence is CASSSSGGLETQYF. In DNA, the CDR3 is TGTGCCAGCAGTAGTAGCGGGGGGCTGGAGACCCAGTACTTC. Together with reference TRBV5-4 and TRBJ2-5, the CDR3 gives the full variable domain: ETGVTQSPTHLIKTRGQQVTLRCSSQSGHNTVSWYQQALGQGPQFIFQYYREEENGRGNFPPRFSGLQFPNYSSELNVNALELDDSALYLCASSSSGGLETQYFGPGTRLLVL.

The chain joins TRBV7-9 to TRBJ2-6; tentatively, D is TRBD1 (5 bases). The V gene's germline CDR1 is SEHNR and CDR2 FQNEAQ (reference sequence). The CDR3 extends over 17 amino acids. Trimming took off 3 bases at V and 1 base at J, with 13 bases between the two ends. CDR3 sequence: CASSFSTERSGANVLTF. The CDR3 coding sequence is TGTGCCAGCAGCTTTTCGACAGAAAGATCTGGGGCCAACGTCCTGACTTTC.

The chain combines TRBV6-5 with TRBJ1-4; D gene ambiguous. CDR3 length: 15 residues. CDR1 and CDR2 (germline): MNHEY, SVGAGI. The V end was cut by 0 bases, the J end by 3 bases, with 8 bases between. CDR3 nucleotide sequence: TGTGCCAGCAGTTACTCGAGACACCCTAATGAAAAACTGTTTTTT. Translating gives CASSYSRHPNEKLFF.

This clone was seen a handful of times. This chain joins TRBV5-1 and TRBJ2-7, with D hard to call. Germline V gives CDR1 SGHRS, CDR2 YFSETQ. This CDR3 has 13 residues. V gave up 0 bases and J gave up 5 bases, with 9 bases separating them. The CDR3 protein is CASSLDGYDEQYF. CDR3 in DNA: TGCGCCAGCAGCTTGGACGGTTATGACGAGCAGTACTTC.

This chain joins TRBV19 and TRBJ2-7; D might be TRBD2 (6 bases). CDR3 size: 16 residues. Germline CDR1 reads LNHDA; CDR2 reads SQIVND (reference sequence). The V end lost 2 bases, the J end lost 6 bases, and 20 bases lay between the germline ends. Here the CDR3 DNA reads TGTGCCAGTAGTATAATGGTTTCGGGGGTTGGCCCCGAGCAGTACTTC. Translating it yields CASSIMVSGVGPEQYF.